This T cell receptor (beta chain) appears in the sequencing data of a study of shared clonotypes between healthy human individuals. Authors' analysis steps: As immunoSEQ supplied junction-only sequences (without quality scores), filtering differed. TCRdb's copy holds only in-frame clones and misses some; the assay was immunoSEQ multiplex PCR. The D gene and trimming were derived from the DNA, and the V and J assignments and clone size from that table. The sample shows 2,100,000 or so clones, almost 96% of them seen only once. Notes on the study in general: When compared with the clonotypes that were shared by all four sorted-subset donors, the non-shared clonotypes turned out to have lower generation probabilities. Since donors were few, the genetic and exposure-history diversity represented was limited.

CD4+ cells underwent separation, giving CD45RA+ naive and CD45RA-negative memory subsets. About this clone itself: What it recognizes is unknown.

The source is a man aged 18 to 30 in good health. Sequencing input: naive CD4+ T cells sorted from blood. The subset is: CD45RA+ positively selected.

CDR3 bases: TGTGCCAGCAGCTACCGGGGAGGGGAAACAAGGGGAGAGACCCAGTACTTC. Translation: CASSYRGGETRGETQYF. The rearrangement links TRBV7-9 to TRBJ2-5, with TRBD2 matching 7 bases. The CDR3 is made up of 17 amino acids. The J segment lost 4 bases and the V segment lost 4 bases, leaving 15 bases of the junction unmatched. Germline assignment: CDR1 SEHNR and CDR2 FQNEAQ (reference sequence).